The 29 T cell receptor beta chains listed next were all sequenced from one sample in a study of human T cells and chemical hapten exposure. As to time point: patch test 2, 6 weeks after DPC sensitization. Documented treatment: therapeutic diphenylcyclopropenone sensitization with weekly scalp DPC. MiXCR, run by TCRdb on the RACE reads, gives a single entry per CDR3 protein. The profile shows about 140,000 distinct CDR3 sequences, 10% to 15% of them singletons. The material sequenced was whole blood, taken in connection with sensitization to the hapten diphenylcyclopropenone (DPC). These receptors originate from a woman in her forties or fifties with alopecia areata. Some clones in this sample may be carry-over from other donors' samples.

This clonotype occurred many times. The V gene is TRBV3-1, the J gene TRBJ2-5, with D unclear. The CDR3 runs 15 residues. Germline assignment: CDR1 LGHDT and CDR2 YNNKEL (reference sequence). V lost 0 bases to trimming and J lost 1 base, with 9 bases between them. DNA for the CDR3: TGTGCCAGCAGCCAAGATAGTAGACCCCAAGAGACCCAGTACTTC. Protein product: CASSQDSRPQETQYF.

This clonotype was counted at least ten times. CDR3 in amino acids: CASSLKATGGSYEQYF. CDR3 nucleotides: TGTGCCAGCAGCTTAAAGGCGACAGGGGGCTCATACGAGCAGTACTTC. The chain carries TRBV27 and TRBJ2-7, with 10 bases that match TRBD1. V shed 6 bases, J shed 4 bases, and the junction held 12 bases outside the gene matches. This CDR3 has 16 residues. The germline gives CDR1 MNHEY, CDR2 SMNVEV (reference sequence).

Only a few counts were recorded for this clonotype. The chain is built from TRBV18 and TRBJ2-3, with a possible D match to TRBD2 (5 bases). Germline assignment: CDR1 KGHSH and CDR2 LQKENI. Deletions cut 3 bases from V and 7 bases from J, with 20 bases between. This CDR3 is built from 16 residues. The CDR3 here is CASSPSEGLRRNTQYF. The CDR3 DNA reads as TGTGCCAGCTCACCTTCGGAAGGACTCCGGAGGAATACGCAGTATTTT. The whole variable domain, remainder taken from reference TRBV18 and TRBJ2-3, is NAGVMQNPRHLVRRRGQEARLRCSPMKGHSHVYWYRQLPEEGLKFMVYLQKENIIDESGMPKERFSAEFPKEGPSILRIQQVVRGDSAAYFCASSPSEGLRRNTQYFGPGTRLTVL.

V is TRBV14 and J is TRBJ1-1; weak D call: TRBD1 (6 bases). From germline, CDR1 is SGHDN and CDR2 FVKESK. Trimming left V 4 bases short and J 4 bases short, with 13 bases between. There are 14 residues in the CDR3. The CDR3 coding sequence is TGTGCCAGCAGCCCCCAGGGGAAAGGCACTGAAGCTTTCTTT. Translation gives CASSPQGKGTEAFF.

This clonotype was counted at least ten times. This chain links TRBV29-1 with TRBJ2-7; TRBD1 matches at 10 bases. CDR3 length: 13 amino acids. The germline CDR1 and CDR2 sequences are SQVTM and ANQGSEA. The V gene end was trimmed by 3 bases and the J gene end by 3 bases; junction bases not matched to a gene: 2. The CDR3 sequence is CSVERTGGYEQYF. The CDR3 DNA is TGCAGCGTTGAGAGGACAGGGGGCTACGAGCAGTACTTC.

This clonotype was picked up a small number of times. V usage is TRBV19 and J usage is TRBJ2-7; 7 bases line up with TRBD2. The CDR3 is 15 residues long. The junction had 10 bases not matched to a gene; V was cut back by 5 bases and J by 3 bases. Germline CDR1 and CDR2: LNHDA and SQIVND (reference sequence). The CDR3, as DNA: TGTGCCAGTAGTCCGGGACTAATGACCCGCTACGAGCAGTACTTC. This gives the protein CASSPGLMTRYEQYF. The entire variable domain, with the rest obtained from reference TRBV19 and TRBJ2-7, is as follows: DGGITQSPKYLFRKEGQNVTLSCEQNLNHDAMYWYRQDPGQGLRLIYYSQIVNDFQKGDIAEGYSVSREKKESFPLTVTSAQKNPTAFYLCASSPGLMTRYEQYFGPGTRLTVT.

There are a few counts of this clonotype. The gene calls are TRBV27 and TRBJ1-1; TRBD1 might be the D (5 bases). The CDR3 totals 11 residues. Germline values: CDR1 MNHEY, CDR2 SMNVEV (reference sequence). Trimming cost V 11 bases and J 3 bases, with 10 bases left between them. The CDR3 coding sequence is TGTGCCGCCGGGGGGTACACTGAAGCTTTCTTT. Encoded protein: CAAGGYTEAFF.

This clonotype was detected ten times or more. The chain employs TRBV5-1 and TRBJ2-1, with 7 nucleotides matching TRBD1. Germline assignment: CDR1 SGHRS and CDR2 YFSETQ. Trimming removed 2 bases from V and 9 bases from J; junction bases left unmatched: 8. The CDR3 has 14 amino acids. The CDR3 region is CASSFRDSGTEQFF. The CDR3 coding sequence is TGCGCCAGCAGCTTCCGGGACAGCGGTACTGAGCAGTTCTTC.

This clonotype showed up many times. V gene TRBV20-1 combines with J gene TRBJ2-5; tentatively, D is TRBD1 or TRBD2 (7 bases each). CDR3 length: 16 residues. Germline CDR1 and CDR2: DFQATT and SNEGSKA (reference sequence). V shed 6 bases and J shed 1 base, with 21 bases lying between them. The CDR3 here is CSAPPRGRALQETQYF. The CDR3 nucleotides read TGCAGTGCCCCGCCCAGGGGGAGGGCCCTCCAAGAGACCCAGTACTTC.

The chain couples TRBV29-1 to TRBJ2-7; TRBD1 or TRBD2 may be the D gene (5 bases each). This CDR3 has 12 residues. V was shortened by 4 bases and J by 7 bases, with 14 bases between the two germline ends. The V gene's germline CDR1 is SQVTM and CDR2 ANQGSEA. CDR3 nucleotides: TGCAGCGTTGTGAGGGGATTGGGGGAGCAGTACTTC. Its translation is CSVVRGLGEQYF.

This clonotype was observed a handful of times. This chain links TRBV5-1 with TRBJ2-3, with D possibly matching TRBD2 (5 bases). Germline V gene lookup returns CDR1 SGHRS and CDR2 YFSETQ. Between the trimmed V and J ends, which lost 0 bases and 2 bases, there was a span of 7 bases. The CDR3 contains 14 residues. The DNA for the CDR3 is TGCGCCAGCAGCTTGGAGCGGAACACAGATACGCAGTATTTT. Translation gives CASSLERNTDTQYF.

The sample holds a few counts of this clonotype. The chain carries TRBV2 and TRBJ2-1, with 10 bases fitting TRBD1. CDR1 SNHLY and CDR2 FYNNEI come from the germline V gene. The CDR3 sequence is 14 residues long. Trimming took 6 bases from V and 4 from J; bases not matched to a gene: 3. This CDR3 reads CASSGQGGYNEQFF. The CDR3 bases are TGTGCCAGCAGCGGACAGGGGGGGTACAATGAGCAGTTCTTC.

This rearrangement joins TRBV10-2 to TRBJ1-5, with D tentatively TRBD1 (5 bases). This CDR3 comprises 14 residues. The germline V gene encodes CDR1 WSHSY and CDR2 SAAADI. The V and J ends lost 2 bases and 11 bases respectively, with 16 bases between them. In DNA form, the CDR3 reads TGCGCCAGCAGTGAGCCCGGTGGGACGAAGGCCCAGCATTTT. This translates into CASSEPGGTKAQHF.

This clonotype has a count of ten or more. This chain connects TRBV7-6 to TRBJ2-7, with TRBD1 as a possible D gene (6 bases). The CDR3 runs to 14 residues. CDR1 is SGHVS and CDR2 is FNYEAQ in the germline V gene. V lost 7 bases, J lost 0 bases, and 13 bases lay in between. The CDR3 nucleotides are TGTGCCAGCACTCCGGGACATAGCTCCTACGAGCAGTACTTC. Translated: CASTPGHSSYEQYF.

V usage is TRBV14 and J usage is TRBJ2-5, with 9 positions matching TRBD1. CDR1 SGHDN and CDR2 FVKESK come from the germline V gene. Losses at the gene ends were 1 base for V and 3 bases for J; bases not matched to a gene: 9. The CDR3 is 17 residues long. The CDR3 nucleotides read TGTGCCAGCAGCCAAGTAACCAACAGGGGGCGAAAAGAGACCCAGTACTTC. Residues: CASSQVTNRGRKETQYF.

The chain recombines TRBV30 with TRBJ2-5, with D perhaps assigned TRBD1 or TRBD2 (7 bases each). Germline V gene data show CDR1 as GTSNPN and CDR2 as SVGIG (reference sequence). The length of the CDR3 is 13 residues. With 7 bases removed from V and 5 bases from J, the gap between germline ends came to 17 bases. This CDR3 is CASREGARETQYF. In DNA form, the CDR3 reads TGTGCCTCAAGGGAGGGGGCGCGTGAGACCCAGTACTTC.

This clonotype was seen only a few times. V is TRBV19 and J is TRBJ1-4, with D perhaps TRBD1 (6 bases). V lost 10 bases, J lost 7 bases, and 16 bases lay in between. The germline V gene encodes CDR1 LNHDA and CDR2 SQIVND (reference sequence). The CDR3 is 13 amino acids. CDR3 protein: CATAGVGSEKLFF. The CDR3 bases are TGTGCCACCGCAGGGGTAGGTAGTGAAAAACTGTTTTTT.

As regards this clonotype: Possible read error: a much larger clone is one base away. The chain combines TRBV12-3 or TRBV12-4 with TRBJ2-4; D call uncertain. The CDR3 totals 13 residues. This CDR3 is CTSSFTASNIQYF. CDR3 coding DNA: TGTACCAGCAGTTTTACAGCCTCAAACATTCAGTACTTC.

The chain joins TRBV6-5 to TRBJ2-4; 8 bases fit TRBD1. Trimming took 4 bases from V and 1 from J; bases not matched to a gene: 9. CDR1 is MNHEY, CDR2 SVGAGI, per germline. This CDR3 comprises 17 residues. CDR3 residues: CASSLSGQGTAKNIQYF. The CDR3, as DNA: TGTGCCAGCAGTTTATCCGGACAGGGCACGGCCAAAAACATTCAGTACTTC.

The chain is built from TRBV5-4 and TRBJ2-2; unclear D gene. CDR3 size: 13 residues. The V gene's germline CDR1 is SGHNT and CDR2 YYREEE (reference sequence). V was pared by 0 bases and J by 7 bases, with 7 bases between. CDR3 region: CASSLEFGGELFF. In DNA, the CDR3 is TGTGCCAGCAGCTTGGAGTTCGGCGGGGAGCTGTTTTTT.

This clonotype turned up a few times. The V gene is TRBV4-2, the J gene TRBJ2-7; D gene ambiguous. The germline V gene encodes CDR1 LGHNA and CDR2 YNFKEQ. V was trimmed by 3 bases and J by 4 bases, leaving 10 bases between them. This CDR3 region has 13 residues. The CDR3 nucleotides are TGTGCCAGCAGCCAGGGCTTAGGTTACGAGCAGTACTTC. This gives the protein CASSQGLGYEQYF.

The rearrangement links TRBV6-2 or TRBV6-3 to TRBJ2-5; 7 bases are shared with TRBD2. With V trimmed by 4 bases and J by 4 bases, 9 bases remained unmatched. The CDR3 runs 15 residues. Per germline, CDR1 MNHEY and CDR2 SVGEGT. CDR3 region: CASSFLAGAVETQYF. In DNA, the CDR3 is TGTGCCAGCAGTTTTCTGGCGGGAGCCGTAGAGACCCAGTACTTC.

This clonotype was recorded a few times. The chain uses TRBV7-2 and TRBJ2-1, with 7 nucleotides matching TRBD1. Trimming at V came to 4 bases and at J to 9 bases, leaving 15 bases not matched to a gene. Germline assignment: CDR1 SGHTA and CDR2 FQGNSA. This CDR3 is 16 amino acids long. The DNA for the CDR3 is TGTGCCAGCAGCTACCGGGACAGCCCAATGCAGGGTGAGCAGTTCTTC. Translation: CASSYRDSPMQGEQFF.

This clonotype occurred many times. This chain connects TRBV13 to TRBJ1-2; 7 nucleotides agree with TRBD1. V dropped 5 bases and J dropped 6; count of bases not matched to a gene: 9. Germline CDR1 reads PRHDT; CDR2 reads FYEKMQ (reference sequence). CDR3 length: 14 amino acids. The CDR3 is CASSTPTGTHGYTF. The CDR3 bases are TGTGCCAGCAGCACCCCGACAGGGACCCATGGCTACACCTTC.

There are a few counts of this clonotype. This rearrangement joins TRBV18 to TRBJ2-1, with 7 bases fitting TRBD1. The ends lost 5 bases at V and 4 bases at J; junction bases unmatched: 5. Looked up from germline, CDR1 is KGHSH and CDR2 is LQKENI. The CDR3 consists of 14 residues. CDR3 nucleotides: TGTGCCAGCTCATCAATACAGGGGTACAATGAGCAGTTCTTC. Encoded protein: CASSSIQGYNEQFF.

This clonotype was detected a few times. CDR3 region: CSADTGGKEKLFF. CDR3 sequence (DNA): TGCAGCGCCGATACAGGGGGCAAAGAAAAACTGTTTTTT. The gene calls are TRBV29-1 and TRBJ1-4, with 9 bases fitting TRBD1. The germline V gene has CDR1 SQVTM and CDR2 ANQGSEA. The CDR3 consists of 13 residues. The V gene end was trimmed by 7 bases and the J gene end by 8 bases; junction bases not matched to a gene: 8.

This clonotype came up many times. J is TRBJ2-7 and V is TRBV11-2; D gene unclear. The CDR3 has 11 amino acids. V gave up 6 bases and J gave up 1 base, with 4 bases separating them. Germline-derived CDR1 and CDR2 are SGHAT and FQNNGV. CDR3 loop: CASRRSYEQYF. The CDR3 DNA follows: TGTGCCAGCAGGCGATCCTACGAGCAGTACTTC.

This clonotype has more than one count but fewer than ten. The CDR3 loop reads CASSPNAEGLAGVNEQFF. Here the CDR3 DNA reads TGTGCCAGCAGCCCTAATGCGGAAGGACTAGCGGGAGTTAATGAGCAGTTCTTC. The chain is built from TRBV5-6 and TRBJ2-1, with 13 bases identical to TRBD2. The germline CDR1 and CDR2 sequences are SGHDT and YYEEEE. J gave up 7 bases and V 4 bases, and 14 bases lay outside the gene matches. This CDR3 is 18 amino acids long.

This clonotype occurred many times. The chain carries TRBV6-2 or TRBV6-3 and TRBJ2-7; 14 bases map to TRBD2. In germline, CDR1 is MNHEY, CDR2 SVGEGT. The V and J ends lost 4 bases and 4 bases, in that order; junction bases with no gene match: 6. This CDR3 spans 16 amino acids. CDR3 in amino acids: CASSSGTSGSGYEQYF. In DNA, the CDR3 is TGTGCCAGCAGTTCTGGGACTAGCGGGAGTGGATACGAGCAGTACTTC.